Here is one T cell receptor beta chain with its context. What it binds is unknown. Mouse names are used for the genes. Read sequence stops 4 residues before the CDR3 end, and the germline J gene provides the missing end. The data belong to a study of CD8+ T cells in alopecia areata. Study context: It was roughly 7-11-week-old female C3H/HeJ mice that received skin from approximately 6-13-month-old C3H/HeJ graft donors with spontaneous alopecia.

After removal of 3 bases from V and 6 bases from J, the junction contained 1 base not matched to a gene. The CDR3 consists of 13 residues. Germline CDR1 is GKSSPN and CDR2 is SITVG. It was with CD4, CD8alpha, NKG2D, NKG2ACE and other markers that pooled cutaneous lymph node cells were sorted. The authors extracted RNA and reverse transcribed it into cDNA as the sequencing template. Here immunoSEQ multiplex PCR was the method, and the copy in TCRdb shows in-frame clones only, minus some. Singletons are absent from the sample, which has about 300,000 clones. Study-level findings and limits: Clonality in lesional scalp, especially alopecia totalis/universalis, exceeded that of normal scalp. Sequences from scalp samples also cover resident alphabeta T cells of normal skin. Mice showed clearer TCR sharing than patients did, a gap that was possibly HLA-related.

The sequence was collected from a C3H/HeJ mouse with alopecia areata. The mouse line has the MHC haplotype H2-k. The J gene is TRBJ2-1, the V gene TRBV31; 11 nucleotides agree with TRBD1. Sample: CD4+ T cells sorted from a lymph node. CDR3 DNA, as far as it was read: TGTGCCTGGAGGGACAGGGGGCTTGCT. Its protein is CAWRDRGLA. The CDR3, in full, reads CAWRDRGLAEQFF.